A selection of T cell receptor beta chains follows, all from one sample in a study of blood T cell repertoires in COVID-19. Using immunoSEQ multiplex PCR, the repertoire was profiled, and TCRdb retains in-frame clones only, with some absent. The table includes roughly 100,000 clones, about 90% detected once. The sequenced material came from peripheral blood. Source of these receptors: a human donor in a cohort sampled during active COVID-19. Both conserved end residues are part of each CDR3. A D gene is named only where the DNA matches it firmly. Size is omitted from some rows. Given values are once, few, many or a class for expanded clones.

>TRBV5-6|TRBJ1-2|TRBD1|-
CASSRTPTGDYGYTF
TGTGCCAGCAGCCGAACCCCGACAGGGGACTATGGCTACACCTTC
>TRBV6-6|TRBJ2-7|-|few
CASSYPSLEGYEQYF
TGTGCCAGCAGTTACCCTTCCTTAGAGGGTTACGAGCAGTACTTC
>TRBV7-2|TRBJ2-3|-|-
CASSLVGGATTDTQYF
TGTGCCAGCAGCTTAGTTGGCGGGGCGACCACAGATACGCAGTATTTT
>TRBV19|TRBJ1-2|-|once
CASSPGSFYGYTF
TGTGCCAGTAGCCCAGGGTCTTTCTATGGCTACACCTTC
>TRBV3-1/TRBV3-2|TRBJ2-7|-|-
CASSRETSEQYF
TGTGCCAGCAGCCGAGAAACTAGCGAGCAGTACTTC
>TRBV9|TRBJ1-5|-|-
CARRVGAGGLGQPQHF
TGTGCCCGCCGCGTCGGGGCGGGGGGATTGGGGCAGCCCCAGCATTTT
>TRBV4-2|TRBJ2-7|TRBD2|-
CASSPGTSGDYEQYF
TGTGCCAGCAGCCCCGGGACTAGCGGAGACTACGAGCAGTACTTC
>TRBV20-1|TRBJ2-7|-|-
CSASAAVYEQYF
TGCAGTGCTAGTGCTGCAGTCTACGAGCAGTACTTC
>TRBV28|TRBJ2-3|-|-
CASSRHPGGTDTQYF
TGTGCCAGCAGCCGCCATCCAGGGGGGACAGATACGCAGTATTTT
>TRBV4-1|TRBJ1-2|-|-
CASSQPRRGVGYGYTF
TGCGCCAGCAGCCAGCCGCGCAGGGGCGTCGGCTATGGCTACACCTTC
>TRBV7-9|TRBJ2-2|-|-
CASSFPGHGLVFF
TGTGCCAGCAGCTTCCCAGGGCACGGGTTGGTGTTTTTT
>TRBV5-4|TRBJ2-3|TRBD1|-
CASSSRQGPDTQYF
TGTGCCAGCAGCTCCCGACAGGGACCAGATACGCAGTATTTT
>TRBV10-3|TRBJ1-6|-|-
CAISGQYNSPLHF
TGTGCCATCAGCGGACAGTATAATTCACCCCTCCACTTT
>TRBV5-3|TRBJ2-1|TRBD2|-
CARSLGFGLAGLSEQFF
TGTGCCAGAAGCTTGGGTTTCGGACTAGCGGGACTCAGTGAGCAGTTCTTC
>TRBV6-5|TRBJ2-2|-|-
CAISPGLNTGELFF
TGTGCCATAAGCCCTGGACTTAACACCGGGGAGCTGTTTTTT
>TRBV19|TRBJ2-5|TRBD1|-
CASRQGALIGTQYF
TGTGCCAGCAGACAGGGTGCTTTGATAGGGACCCAGTACTTC
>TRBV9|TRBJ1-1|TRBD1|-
CASSRGQGANTEAFF
TGTGCCAGCAGCAGAGGACAGGGCGCCAACACTGAAGCTTTCTTT
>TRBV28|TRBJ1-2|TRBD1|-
CASSTGTGFSYGYTF
TGTGCCAGCAGTACCGGGACAGGGTTTTCCTATGGCTACACCTTC
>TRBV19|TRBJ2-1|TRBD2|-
CATSGLAGDNEQFF
TGTGCCACATCGGGACTAGCGGGAGACAATGAGCAGTTCTTC
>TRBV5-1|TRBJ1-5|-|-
CASSLGGEPQHF
TGCGCCAGCAGCTTGGGGGGGGAGCCCCAGCATTTT